A single sample is the source of the 8 T cell receptor beta chains below, sequenced in a study of neurological immune-mediated disorders. MiXCR, applied by TCRdb to the 5' RACE reads, yields one record per CDR3 protein. The data hold over 40,000 distinct CDR3 sequences, with around 6% observed a single time. Sequencing was carried out using CD4+ T cells from blood. The receptors shown here come from a woman aged 40 to 55 in good health.

This clonotype has at least ten counts. The rearrangement uses TRBV5-4 and TRBJ2-7, with D possibly being TRBD2 (6 bases). Germline V CDR1 and CDR2: SGHNT, YYREEE (reference sequence). The CDR3 runs 15 residues. V shed 4 bases and J shed 0 bases, with 14 bases lying between them. CDR3 nucleotides: TGTGCCAGCAGCCGTGCATCGGGGGACTCCTACGAGCAGTACTTC. The encoded protein is CASSRASGDSYEQYF.

The chain uses TRBV20-1 and TRBJ2-3; TRBD1 matches 7 bases. CDR1 DFQATT and CDR2 SNEGSKA come from the germline V gene (reference sequence). Losses at the gene ends were 6 bases for V and 1 base for J; bases not matched to a gene: 4. This CDR3 region has 13 residues. Written as DNA, the CDR3 is TGCAGTGCCACTACAGGGGGCACAGATACGCAGTATTTT. This gives the protein CSATTGGTDTQYF.

This clonotype was picked up many times. This chain links TRBV4-2 with TRBJ2-1; 8 positions match TRBD2. Looked up from germline, CDR1 is LGHNA and CDR2 is YNFKEQ. Germline trimming cut 1 base from V and 4 bases from J; bases unmatched to any gene: 3. The CDR3 length is 15 residues. The CDR3 DNA is TGTGCCAGCAGCCAAGTCTCTAGCGGGTACAATGAGCAGTTCTTC. This encodes CASSQVSSGYNEQFF.

This clonotype was recorded many times. The genes are TRBV20-1 and TRBJ2-1; 8 bases match TRBD1. V shed 5 bases and J 3 bases; nucleotides not matched to a gene: 9. The CDR3 loop spans 15 amino acids. Germline CDR1 and CDR2: DFQATT and SNEGSKA (reference sequence). This chain's CDR3 is CSAGRTGTVYNEQFF. For the CDR3, the DNA is TGCAGTGCTGGTAGGACAGGGACCGTCTACAATGAGCAGTTCTTC.

This clonotype appeared many times. The chain has TRBV10-2 and TRBJ2-1; possibly TRBD1 or TRBD2 for D (6 bases each). Germline lookup yields CDR1 WSHSY and CDR2 SAAADI. Between the trimmed V and J ends, which lost 8 bases and 7 bases, there was a span of 15 bases. The CDR3 is 13 amino acids. The CDR3 nucleotides read TGCGCCAGCGGGGGCCTACTAGCTAATGAGCAGTTCTTC. It codes for CASGGLLANEQFF.

This clonotype has ten or more counts. The genes are TRBV5-5 and TRBJ2-7; D call uncertain. Germline V CDR1 and CDR2: SGHKS, YYEKEE (reference sequence). The CDR3 contains 14 residues. The V and J ends lost 0 bases and 2 bases respectively, with 9 bases between them. The CDR3 coding sequence is TGTGCCAGCAGCTTGGGCCTTGGGGCCTACGAGCAGTACTTC. Translated: CASSLGLGAYEQYF.

This clonotype was seen at least ten times. The chain is built from TRBV10-3 and TRBJ1-3, with D possibly TRBD1 on 6 matching bases. V gave up 2 bases and J gave up 4 bases, with 9 bases separating them. The CDR3 runs to 14 residues. Germline V CDR1 and CDR2: ENHRY, SYGVKD. The CDR3 bases are TGTGCCATCAGTGAGACAGGGCAAGGAAACACCATATATTTT. Translating gives CAISETGQGNTIYF.

The sample holds many counts of this clonotype. V is TRBV9 and J is TRBJ2-4; 8 nucleotides line up with TRBD1. Germline trimming cut 5 bases from V and 7 bases from J; bases unmatched to any gene: 11. This CDR3 is 15 amino acids long. The germline CDR1 and CDR2 sequences are SGDLS and YYNGEE. CDR3 coding DNA: TGTGCCAGCAGTAGCGTAGACAGGGGTCCCAACATTCAGTACTTC. Amino acids: CASSSVDRGPNIQYF.